These T cell receptor beta chains were read from a single sample in a study of T-cell memory formation after mild COVID-19. TCRdb reprocessed the 5' RACE reads via MiXCR and lists one record per CDR3 protein. Among about 390,000 distinct CDR3 sequences listed, roughly 15% were seen once. Sample: PBMCs or a T cell subset sorted from them (not recorded which). The receptor set was obtained from a man aged 18 to 30 who had mild COVID-19 (a few samples of this study predate the infection). Cell type and time point are not known. Each CDR3 is given with its conserved first and last residue. The order of the fields is clone size, V gene, J gene, D gene, CDR3 protein, CDR3 DNA. A D gene is named only where the DNA matches it firmly. Rows give clone size only sometimes, using once, few, many, or a class for an expanded clone.

size: .
V: TRBV7-9
J: TRBJ2-7
D: TRBD1
CDR3: CASSLGQGLPYEQYF
DNA: TGTGCCAGCAGCCTAGGACAGGGACTCCCCTACGAGCAGTACTTC

size: .
V: TRBV20-1
J: TRBJ1-2
D: .
CDR3: CSAEPAGGGRYGYTF
DNA: TGCAGTGCCGAACCCGCTGGGGGAGGGCGGTATGGCTACACCTTC

size: .
V: TRBV28
J: TRBJ1-1
D: .
CDR3: CASRKQESEAFF
DNA: TGTGCCAGCAGGAAACAAGAGTCTGAAGCTTTCTTT

size: .
V: TRBV5-6
J: TRBJ1-5
D: .
CDR3: CASSADRNQPQHF
DNA: TGTGCCAGCAGCGCGGACAGAAATCAGCCCCAGCATTTT

size: .
V: TRBV5-1
J: TRBJ1-2
D: .
CDR3: CASSPGGANYGYTF
DNA: TGCGCCAGCAGCCCTGGAGGGGCTAACTATGGCTACACCTTC

size: .
V: TRBV10-2
J: TRBJ2-3
D: TRBD1
CDR3: CASTDGQAVLDTDTQYF
DNA: TGCGCCAGCACCGATGGACAGGCTGTCCTTGACACAGATACGCAGTATTTT

size: few
V: TRBV11-2
J: TRBJ2-2
D: TRBD1
CDR3: CASSRWTGGFAGELFF
DNA: TGTGCCAGCAGCCGATGGACAGGGGGCTTCGCCGGGGAGCTGTTTTTT

size: .
V: TRBV13
J: TRBJ1-1
D: .
CDR3: CASQDGYNTEAFF
DNA: TGTGCCAGCCAAGACGGTTACAACACTGAAGCTTTCTTT

size: few
V: TRBV18
J: TRBJ2-1
D: TRBD1
CDR3: CATRTGSYNEQFF
DNA: TGTGCCACCCGGACAGGTTCCTACAATGAGCAGTTCTTC

size: many
V: TRBV5-1
J: TRBJ2-3
D: .
CDR3: CASSLDSGLGTDTQYF
DNA: TGCGCCAGCAGCTTGGATTCCGGGCTGGGCACAGATACGCAGTATTTT

size: few
V: TRBV7-3
J: TRBJ1-4
D: .
CDR3: CASSLTTRTELFF
DNA: TGTGCCAGCAGCTTAACAACGCGGACGGAACTGTTTTTT

size: few
V: TRBV4-1
J: TRBJ1-6
D: TRBD1
CDR3: CASSQEGDREAFYNSPLHF
DNA: TGCGCCAGCAGCCAAGAAGGAGACAGGGAGGCATTCTATAATTCACCCCTCCACTTT

size: .
V: TRBV4-1
J: TRBJ2-1
D: .
CDR3: CASSEGTLSSYNEQFF
DNA: TGCGCCAGCAGCGAAGGGACCTTAAGCTCCTACAATGAGCAGTTCTTC

size: .
V: TRBV7-2
J: TRBJ1-4
D: .
CDR3: CASSLGPEEKLFF
DNA: TGTGCCAGCAGCTTAGGTCCAGAGGAAAAACTGTTTTTT

size: .
V: TRBV7-2
J: TRBJ2-1
D: TRBD2
CDR3: CASSFGSGVIYEQFF
DNA: TGTGCCAGCAGCTTCGGTAGCGGGGTAATCTATGAGCAGTTCTTC

size: few
V: TRBV25-1
J: TRBJ1-5
D: TRBD1
CDR3: CASSPRQGSQPQHF
DNA: TGTGCCAGCAGCCCAAGACAGGGAAGTCAGCCCCAGCATTTT

size: .
V: TRBV30
J: TRBJ2-5
D: .
CDR3: CAWSLGARETQYF
DNA: TGTGCCTGGAGTTTGGGGGCCCGGGAGACCCAGTACTTC

size: .
V: TRBV7-2
J: TRBJ2-7
D: .
CDR3: CASSFGRIAYEQYF
DNA: TGTGCCAGCAGCTTCGGACGAATTGCCTACGAGCAGTACTTC

size: few
V: TRBV4-1
J: TRBJ1-5
D: TRBD1
CDR3: CASSHPRQGVLSNQPQHF
DNA: TGCGCCAGCAGCCACCCAAGACAGGGGGTGTTGAGCAATCAGCCCCAGCATTTT

size: .
V: TRBV7-7
J: TRBJ2-5
D: TRBD1
CDR3: CASSPRDRGFQETQYF
DNA: TGTGCTAGCAGCCCCCGGGACAGGGGGTTTCAAGAGACCCAGTACTTC

size: few
V: TRBV7-2
J: TRBJ2-5
D: .
CDR3: CASSLYDWNQETQYF
DNA: TGTGCCAGCAGCTTATACGACTGGAACCAAGAGACCCAGTACTTC

size: .
V: TRBV18
J: TRBJ2-7
D: TRBD1
CDR3: CASSTGQNYEQYF
DNA: TGTGCCAGCTCAACGGGACAGAACTACGAGCAGTACTTC

size: .
V: TRBV6-5
J: TRBJ2-6
D: .
CDR3: CASSHLVQLEDSGANVLTF
DNA: TGTGCCAGCAGCCACCTCGTACAGCTCGAGGACTCTGGGGCCAACGTCCTGACTTTC

size: .
V: TRBV7-9
J: TRBJ1-1
D: TRBD1
CDR3: CASSPFGTVNTEAFF
DNA: TGTGCCAGCAGCCCTTTTGGGACAGTAAACACTGAAGCTTTCTTT

size: .
V: TRBV2
J: TRBJ2-7
D: .
CDR3: CASSEGLNYEQYF
DNA: TGTGCCAGCAGTGAAGGCCTAAACTACGAGCAGTACTTC

size: .
V: TRBV7-2
J: TRBJ1-2
D: .
CDR3: CASSLGGAYYGYTF
DNA: TGTGCCAGCAGCTTAGGCGGGGCATACTATGGCTACACCTTC

size: .
V: TRBV15
J: TRBJ1-1
D: TRBD1
CDR3: CATSRPGTAFRGAFF
DNA: TGTGCCACCAGCAGACCGGGGACAGCCTTTCGCGGAGCTTTCTTT

size: .
V: TRBV7-2
J: TRBJ1-6
D: .
CDR3: CASSLAGGSYNSRLHF
DNA: TGTGCCAGCAGCTTAGCAGGGGGATCCTATAATTCACGCCTCCACTTT

size: many
V: TRBV7-2
J: TRBJ2-7
D: .
CDR3: CASSLEGYIHF
DNA: TGTGCCAGCAGCTTAGAAGGGTACATCCACTTC

size: few
V: TRBV12-3/TRBV12-4
J: TRBJ1-3
D: .
CDR3: CASSLGPGVTGNTIYF
DNA: TGTGCCAGCAGTTTAGGCCCGGGGGTCACTGGAAACACCATATATTTT

size: .
V: TRBV3-1
J: TRBJ2-3
D: .
CDR3: CASSDRGASTDTQYF
DNA: TGTGCCAGCAGCGACCGGGGGGCTAGCACAGATACGCAGTATTTT

size: few
V: TRBV5-1
J: TRBJ1-1
D: TRBD1
CDR3: CASTDRGYTEAFF
DNA: TGCGCCAGCACGGACAGGGGCTACACTGAAGCTTTCTTT

size: few
V: TRBV6-2/TRBV6-3
J: TRBJ2-7
D: .
CDR3: CASYGTLRGEQYF
DNA: TGTGCCAGCTACGGGACCCTGAGGGGGGAGCAGTACTTC

size: few
V: TRBV29-1
J: TRBJ2-3
D: TRBD1
CDR3: CSATKGQVADTQYF
DNA: TGCAGCGCCACTAAGGGACAGGTGGCAGATACGCAGTATTTT

size: .
V: TRBV7-9
J: TRBJ2-2
D: .
CDR3: CASRQPWTTDTGELFF
DNA: TGTGCCAGCAGACAGCCGTGGACTACGGACACCGGGGAGCTGTTTTTT

size: once
V: TRBV20-1
J: TRBJ1-2
D: .
CDR3: CSASDNYGYTF
DNA: TGCAGTGCTTCGGACAACTATGGCTACACCTTC

size: .
V: TRBV29-1
J: TRBJ1-2
D: .
CDR3: CSVELVSHDYTF
DNA: TGCAGCGTTGAACTGGTCAGTCACGACTACACCTTC

size: few
V: TRBV12-3/TRBV12-4
J: TRBJ1-1
D: .
CDR3: CASSRNRMNTEAFF
DNA: TGTGCCAGCAGCCGGAACAGAATGAACACTGAAGCTTTCTTT

size: .
V: TRBV4-3
J: TRBJ2-4
D: .
CDR3: CASSQLARSPGIQYF
DNA: TGCGCCAGCAGCCAACTGGCGAGGAGCCCGGGCATTCAGTACTTC

size: .
V: TRBV20-1
J: TRBJ2-2
D: .
CDR3: CSANRGNTGELFF
DNA: TGCAGTGCCAACCGGGGGAACACCGGGGAGCTGTTTTTT

size: few
V: TRBV5-1
J: TRBJ2-7
D: .
CDR3: CASSQTDSRGYEQYF
DNA: TGCGCCAGCAGCCAAACCGACAGTCGAGGGTACGAGCAGTACTTC

size: .
V: TRBV7-8
J: TRBJ2-1
D: TRBD2
CDR3: CASSPPTSGGYNEQFF
DNA: TGTGCCAGCAGCCCGCCGACTAGCGGGGGTTACAATGAGCAGTTCTTC

size: .
V: TRBV5-1
J: TRBJ1-1
D: .
CDR3: CASSFSGRATEAFF
DNA: TGCGCCAGCAGCTTTTCAGGGAGGGCCACTGAAGCTTTCTTT

size: .
V: TRBV4-2
J: TRBJ2-3
D: .
CDR3: CASSQESSLSTDTQYF
DNA: TGTGCCAGCAGCCAAGAATCCTCTCTGAGCACAGATACGCAGTATTTT

size: .
V: TRBV5-1
J: TRBJ2-7
D: TRBD1
CDR3: CASSRDREFGYEQYF
DNA: TGCGCCAGCAGCCGGGACAGGGAGTTCGGCTACGAGCAGTACTTC